This T cell receptor (beta chain) derives from a study of T cells in pancreatic ductal adenocarcinoma. General observations from the study: Tumor-versus-blood clonality comparisons may be biased toward lower tumor diversity. Tumor and blood clonality did not differ significantly, about 0.12 versus 0.079. Results skew toward the minority of patients with early-stage disease. Compared with tumor, blood showed more total productive templates and around 8-fold more clonotypes.

No neoadjuvant therapy was given to the selected pancreatic ductal adenocarcinoma patients before their surgery. Using immunoSEQ multiplex PCR, the repertoire was profiled, and TCRdb retains in-frame clones only, with some absent. The data show roughly 100,000 clones, roughly 95% seen once. J lost 4 bases, V lost 5 bases, and 3 bases had no gene match. Germline V gene data show CDR1 as MNHNY and CDR2 as SVGAGI (reference sequence). The CDR3 is 14 amino acids. Concerning this clone itself: Its antigen is still unknown.

The sample was PBMCs. The gene calls are TRBV6-6 and TRBJ2-1; the match to TRBD2 covers 9 bases. The origin of this receptor is a human donor with pancreatic ductal adenocarcinoma. CDR3 loop: CASSRTSEYNEQFF. DNA for the CDR3: TGTGCCAGCAGTCGGACTAGCGAATACAATGAGCAGTTCTTC.